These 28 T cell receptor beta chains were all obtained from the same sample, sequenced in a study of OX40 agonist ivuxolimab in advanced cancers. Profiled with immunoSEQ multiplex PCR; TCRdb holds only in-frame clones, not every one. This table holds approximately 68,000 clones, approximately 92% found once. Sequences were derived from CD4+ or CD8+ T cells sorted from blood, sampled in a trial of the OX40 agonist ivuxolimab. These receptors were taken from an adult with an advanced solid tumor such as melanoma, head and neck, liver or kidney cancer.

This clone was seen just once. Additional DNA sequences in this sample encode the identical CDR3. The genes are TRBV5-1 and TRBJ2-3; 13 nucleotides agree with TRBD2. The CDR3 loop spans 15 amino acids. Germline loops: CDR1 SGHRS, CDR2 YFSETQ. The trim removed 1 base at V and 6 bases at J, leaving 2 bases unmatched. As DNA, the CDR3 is TGCGCCAGCAGCTTGACTAGCGGGGGGGCCGATACGCAGTATTTT. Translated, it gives CASSLTSGGADTQYF.

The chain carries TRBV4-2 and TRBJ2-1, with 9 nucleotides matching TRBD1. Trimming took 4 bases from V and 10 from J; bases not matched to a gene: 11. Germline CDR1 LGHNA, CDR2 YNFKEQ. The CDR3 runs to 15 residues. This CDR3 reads CASSRTGTGISEQFF. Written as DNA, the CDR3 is TGTGCCAGCAGCCGCACCGGGACAGGGATTAGCGAGCAGTTCTTC.

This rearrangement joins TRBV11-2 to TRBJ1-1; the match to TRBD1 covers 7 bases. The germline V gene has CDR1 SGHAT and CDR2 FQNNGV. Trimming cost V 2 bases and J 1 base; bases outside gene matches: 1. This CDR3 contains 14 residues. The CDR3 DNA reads TGTGCCAGCAGCTTACGGACAGGGAACACTGAAGCTTTCTTT. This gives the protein CASSLRTGNTEAFF.

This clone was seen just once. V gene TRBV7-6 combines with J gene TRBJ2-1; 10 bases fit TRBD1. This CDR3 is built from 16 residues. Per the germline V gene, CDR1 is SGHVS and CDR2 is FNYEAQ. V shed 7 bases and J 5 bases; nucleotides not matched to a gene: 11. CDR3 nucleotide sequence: TGTGCCAGCACCCACACGGGACAGGGGAGCGACAATGAGCAGTTCTTC. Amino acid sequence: CASTHTGQGSDNEQFF.

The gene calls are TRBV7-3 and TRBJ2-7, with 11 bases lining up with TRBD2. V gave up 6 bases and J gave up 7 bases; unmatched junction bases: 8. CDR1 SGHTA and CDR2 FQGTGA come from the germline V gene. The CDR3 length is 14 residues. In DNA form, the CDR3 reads TGTGCCAGCAGTCCAAGCGGACTAGCGGGTGAGCAGTACTTC. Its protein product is CASSPSGLAGEQYF.

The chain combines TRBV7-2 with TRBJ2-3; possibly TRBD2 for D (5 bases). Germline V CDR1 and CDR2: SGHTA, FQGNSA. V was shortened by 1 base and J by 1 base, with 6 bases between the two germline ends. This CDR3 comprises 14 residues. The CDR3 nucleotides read TGTGCCAGCAGCTTAGGAGCGGGCACAGATACGCAGTATTTT. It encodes CASSLGAGTDTQYF.

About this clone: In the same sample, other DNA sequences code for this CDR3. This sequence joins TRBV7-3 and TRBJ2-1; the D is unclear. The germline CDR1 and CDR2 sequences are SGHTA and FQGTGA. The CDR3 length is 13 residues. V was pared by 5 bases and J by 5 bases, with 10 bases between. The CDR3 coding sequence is TGTGCCAGCAGCCTTGGAATAAACAATGAGCAGTTCTTC. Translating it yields CASSLGINNEQFF.

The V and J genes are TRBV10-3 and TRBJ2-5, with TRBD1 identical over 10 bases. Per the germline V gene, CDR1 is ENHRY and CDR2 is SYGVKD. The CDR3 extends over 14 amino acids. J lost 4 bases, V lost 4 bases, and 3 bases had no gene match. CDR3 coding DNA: TGTGCCATCAGTGGCAGGACAGGGGGAGAGACCCAGTACTTC. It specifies CAISGRTGGETQYF.

CDR3 loop: CASSDVGSSYEQYF. As DNA, the CDR3 is TGTGCCAGCAGTGACGTGGGAAGCTCCTACGAGCAGTACTTC. The J gene is TRBJ2-7, the V gene TRBV2, with D hard to call. V gave up 3 bases and J gave up 0 bases, with 9 bases separating them. The CDR3 runs to 14 residues. The germline V gene has CDR1 SNHLY and CDR2 FYNNEI.

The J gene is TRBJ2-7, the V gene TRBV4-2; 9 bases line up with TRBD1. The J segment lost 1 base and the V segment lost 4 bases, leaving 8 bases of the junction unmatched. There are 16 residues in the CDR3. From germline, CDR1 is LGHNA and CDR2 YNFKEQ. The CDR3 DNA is TGTGCCAGCAGCCTTATGGACAGGGGAATGTCCTACGAGCAGTACTTC. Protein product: CASSLMDRGMSYEQYF.

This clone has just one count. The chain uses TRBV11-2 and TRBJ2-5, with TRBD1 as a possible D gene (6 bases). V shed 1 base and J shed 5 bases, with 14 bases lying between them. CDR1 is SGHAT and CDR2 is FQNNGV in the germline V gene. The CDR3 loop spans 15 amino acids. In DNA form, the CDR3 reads TGTGCCAGCAGCTTAGGTCAGGGGCGTCAGGAGACCCAGTACTTC. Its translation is CASSLGQGRQETQYF.

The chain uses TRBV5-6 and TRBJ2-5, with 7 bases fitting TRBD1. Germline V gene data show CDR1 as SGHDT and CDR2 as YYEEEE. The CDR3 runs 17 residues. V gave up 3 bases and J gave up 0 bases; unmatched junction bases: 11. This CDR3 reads CASSSITQGSYQETQYF. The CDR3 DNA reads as TGTGCCAGCAGCTCAATTACACAGGGGTCGTACCAAGAGACCCAGTACTTC. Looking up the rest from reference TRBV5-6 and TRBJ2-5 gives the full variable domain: DAGVTQSPTHLIKTRGQQVTLRCSPKSGHDTVSWYQQALGQGPQFIFQYYEEEERQRGNFPDRFSGHQFPNYSSELNVNALLLGDSALYLCASSSITQGSYQETQYFGPGTRLLVL.

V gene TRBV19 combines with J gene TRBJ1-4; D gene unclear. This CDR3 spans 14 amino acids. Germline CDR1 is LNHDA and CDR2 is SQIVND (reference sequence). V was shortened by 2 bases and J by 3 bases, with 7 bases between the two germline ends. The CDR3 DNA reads TGTGCCAGTAGTATACGAGGTTCTAATGAAAAACTGTTTTTT. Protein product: CASSIRGSNEKLFF.

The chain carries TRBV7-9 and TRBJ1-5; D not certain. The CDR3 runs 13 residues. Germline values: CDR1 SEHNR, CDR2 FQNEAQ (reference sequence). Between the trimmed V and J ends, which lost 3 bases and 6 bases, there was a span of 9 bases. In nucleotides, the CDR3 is TGTGCCAGCAGCTTCGGGGATCCTCAGCCCCAGCATTTT. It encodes CASSFGDPQPQHF.

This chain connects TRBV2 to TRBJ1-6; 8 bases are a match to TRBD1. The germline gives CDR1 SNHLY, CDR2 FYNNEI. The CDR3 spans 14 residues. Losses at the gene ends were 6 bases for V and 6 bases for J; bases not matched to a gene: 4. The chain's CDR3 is CASSPDRANSPLHF. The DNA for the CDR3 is TGTGCCAGCAGCCCGGACAGGGCTAATTCACCCCTCCACTTT.

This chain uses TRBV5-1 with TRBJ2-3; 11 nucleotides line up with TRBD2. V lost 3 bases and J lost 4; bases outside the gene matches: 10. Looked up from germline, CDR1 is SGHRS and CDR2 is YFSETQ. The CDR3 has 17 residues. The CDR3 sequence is CASSSDVAGGLPDTQYF. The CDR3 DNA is TGCGCCAGCAGCTCGGACGTAGCGGGAGGGCTTCCAGATACGCAGTATTTT.

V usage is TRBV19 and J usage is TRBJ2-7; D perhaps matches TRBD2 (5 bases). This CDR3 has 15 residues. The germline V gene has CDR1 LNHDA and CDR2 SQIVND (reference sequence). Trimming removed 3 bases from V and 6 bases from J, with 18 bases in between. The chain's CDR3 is CASSINGMGVSEQYF. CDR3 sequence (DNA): TGTGCCAGTAGTATTAACGGGATGGGCGTGTCCGAGCAGTACTTC.

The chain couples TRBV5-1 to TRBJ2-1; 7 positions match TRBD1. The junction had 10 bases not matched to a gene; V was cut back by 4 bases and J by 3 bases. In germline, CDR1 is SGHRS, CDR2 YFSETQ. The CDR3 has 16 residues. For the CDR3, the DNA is TGCGCCAGCAGCGCAGAAACCGGGACAGACTACAATGAGCAGTTCTTC. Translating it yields CASSAETGTDYNEQFF.

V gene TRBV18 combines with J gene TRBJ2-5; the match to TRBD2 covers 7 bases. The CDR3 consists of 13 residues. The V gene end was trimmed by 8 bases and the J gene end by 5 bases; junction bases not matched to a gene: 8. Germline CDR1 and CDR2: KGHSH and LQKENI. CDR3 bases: TGTGCCAGCCACAGCGGGATTCAGGAGACCCAGTACTTC. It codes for CASHSGIQETQYF.

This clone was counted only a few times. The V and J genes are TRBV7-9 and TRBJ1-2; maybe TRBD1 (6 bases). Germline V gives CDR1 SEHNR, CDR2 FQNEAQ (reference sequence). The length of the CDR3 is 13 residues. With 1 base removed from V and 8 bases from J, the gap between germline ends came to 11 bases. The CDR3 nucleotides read TGTGCCAGCAGCTTAGAACAGGGTAAAGGCTACACCTTC. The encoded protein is CASSLEQGKGYTF.

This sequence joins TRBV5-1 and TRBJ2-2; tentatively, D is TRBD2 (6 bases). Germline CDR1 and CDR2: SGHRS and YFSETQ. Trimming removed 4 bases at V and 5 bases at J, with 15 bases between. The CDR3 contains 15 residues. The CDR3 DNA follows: TGCGCCAGCAGCCCCCCCGGCGGGAATACCGGGGAGCTGTTTTTT. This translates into CASSPPGGNTGELFF.

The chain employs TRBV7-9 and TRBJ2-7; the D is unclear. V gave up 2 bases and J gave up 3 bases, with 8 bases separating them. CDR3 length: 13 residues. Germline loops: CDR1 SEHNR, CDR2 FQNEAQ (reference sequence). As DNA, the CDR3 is TGTGCCAGCAGCTTACCAGCGAGCTACGAGCAGTACTTC. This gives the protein CASSLPASYEQYF.

Here the CDR3 reads CAISDTGTEEIDTQYF. The CDR3 DNA is TGTGCCATCAGTGATACCGGGACAGAAGAGATAGATACGCAGTATTTT. J is TRBJ2-3 and V is TRBV10-3; 7 positions agree with TRBD1. The germline V gene encodes CDR1 ENHRY and CDR2 SYGVKD. The CDR3 totals 16 residues. V dropped 3 bases and J dropped 5; count of bases not matched to a gene: 11.

The CDR3 spells CASTLEGWSNTEAFF. DNA of the CDR3: TGTGCCAGCACCCTTGAAGGTTGGTCGAACACTGAAGCTTTCTTT. The V gene is TRBV7-9, the J gene TRBJ1-1; D ambiguous. Deletions cut 7 bases from V and 1 base from J, with 16 bases between. The CDR3 is 15 residues long. CDR1 is SEHNR and CDR2 is FQNEAQ in the germline V gene (reference sequence). Full variable domain (outside the CDR3, taken from reference TRBV7-9 and TRBJ1-1): DTGVSQNPRHKITKRGQNVTFRCDPISEHNRLYWYRQTLGQGPEFLTYFQNEAQLEKSRLLSDRFSAERPKGSFSTLEIQRTEQGDSAMYLCASTLEGWSNTEAFFGQGTRLTVV.

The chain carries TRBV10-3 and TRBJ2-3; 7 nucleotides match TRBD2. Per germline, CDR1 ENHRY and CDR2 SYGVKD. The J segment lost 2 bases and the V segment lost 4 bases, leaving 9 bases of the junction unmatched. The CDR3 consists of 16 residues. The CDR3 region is CAISVLESGVTDTQYF. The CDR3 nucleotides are TGTGCCATCAGTGTCCTCGAGAGCGGGGTCACAGATACGCAGTATTTT.

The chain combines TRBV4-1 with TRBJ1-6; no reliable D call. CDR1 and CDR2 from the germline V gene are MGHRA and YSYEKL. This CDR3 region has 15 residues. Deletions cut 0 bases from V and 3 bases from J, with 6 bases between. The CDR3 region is CASSQELYYNSPLHF. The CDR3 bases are TGCGCCAGCAGCCAAGAATTGTACTATAATTCACCCCTCCACTTT.

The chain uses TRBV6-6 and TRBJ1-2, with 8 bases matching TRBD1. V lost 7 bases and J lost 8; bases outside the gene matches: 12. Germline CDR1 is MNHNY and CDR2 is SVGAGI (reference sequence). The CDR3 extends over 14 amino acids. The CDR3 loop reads CASTIPGQGKGYTF. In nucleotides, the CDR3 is TGTGCCAGCACCATACCCGGACAGGGTAAGGGCTACACCTTC.

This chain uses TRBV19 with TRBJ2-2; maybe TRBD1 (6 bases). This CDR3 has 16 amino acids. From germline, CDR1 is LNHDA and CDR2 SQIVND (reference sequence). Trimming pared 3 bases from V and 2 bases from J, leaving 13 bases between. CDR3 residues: CASSIGAGANTGELFF. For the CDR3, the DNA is TGTGCCAGTAGTATTGGTGCAGGGGCTAACACCGGGGAGCTGTTTTTT.